Below, 30 T cell receptor beta chains from the same sample are listed, as sequenced in a study of blood T cell repertoires in COVID-19. Only in-frame clones appear in the TCRdb table, and some are missing; sequencing was by immunoSEQ multiplex PCR. This repertoire shows more than 65,000 clones, roughly 90% found once; its top ten account for roughly 6.1%. Sequencing was done on a sample of peripheral blood. Receptors were obtained from a woman between 50 and 59 years old with acute or convalescent COVID-19.

This clone has only a few counts. The chain is built from TRBV28 and TRBJ1-5; no reliable D call. The CDR3 consists of 16 residues. Trimming shortened V by 5 bases and J by 0 bases, and 14 bases separated the two germline ends. Germline CDR1 and CDR2: MDHEN and SYDVKM. CDR3 sequence (DNA): TGTGCCAGCAGTATCTCCAGGATTCTTAGCAATCAGCCCCAGCATTTT. Translated, it gives CASSISRILSNQPQHF.

The CDR3 DNA sequence: TGTGCCAGCAGTCCCAAGGGCGAGCGGATTTTCCTAACTTATGGCTACACCTTC. Its translation is CASSPKGERIFLTYGYTF. The chain joins TRBV6-6 to TRBJ1-2; no clear D. Germline V gene sequence: CDR1 MNHNY, CDR2 SVGAGI (reference sequence). The CDR3 extends over 18 amino acids. Deletions cut 5 bases from V and 5 bases from J, with 27 bases between.

The chain recombines TRBV6-2 or TRBV6-3 with TRBJ1-1, with TRBD1 matching over 8 bases. After removal of 6 bases from V and 4 bases from J, the junction contained 7 bases not matched to a gene. The CDR3 runs to 14 residues. Germline V gives CDR1 MNHEY, CDR2 SVGEGT. The CDR3 loop is CASSLTGVGTEAFF. Here the CDR3 DNA reads TGTGCCAGCAGCCTGACAGGGGTGGGCACTGAAGCTTTCTTT.

The chain has TRBV6-2 or TRBV6-3 and TRBJ2-1; TRBD2 might be the D (6 bases). The V and J ends lost 1 base and 6 bases respectively, with 13 bases between them. The CDR3 has 15 amino acids. Germline V gene lookup returns CDR1 MNHEY and CDR2 SVGEGT. The CDR3 is CASSYFPAGTNEQFF. CDR3 bases: TGTGCCAGCAGTTACTTTCCAGCGGGTACCAATGAGCAGTTCTTC.

This rearrangement joins TRBV5-8 to TRBJ2-3; maybe TRBD2 (7 bases). The CDR3 runs to 14 residues. Trimming pared 4 bases from V and 5 bases from J, leaving 14 bases between. The germline gives CDR1 SGHTS, CDR2 YDEGEE. The CDR3 is CASSEGGAKDTQYF. The CDR3 DNA reads as TGTGCCAGCAGCGAGGGGGGGGCGAAAGATACGCAGTATTTT.

This clone was detected once. The chain recombines TRBV7-6 with TRBJ2-6; 12 nucleotides align to TRBD2. Germline CDR1 reads SGHVS; CDR2 reads FNYEAQ. After removal of 0 bases from V and 0 bases from J, the junction contained 12 bases not matched to a gene. This CDR3 spans 22 amino acids. The CDR3 region has the DNA TGTGCCAGCAGCTTAGCGGCGAGGACTAGCGGGACTTCTTTCTCTGGGGCCAACGTCCTGACTTTC. It translates to CASSLAARTSGTSFSGANVLTF.

The chain combines TRBV4-3 with TRBJ1-4; tentatively, D is TRBD1 (6 bases). V dropped 1 base and J dropped 4 bases, with 16 bases sitting between them. Germline V gene lookup returns CDR1 LGHNA and CDR2 YSLEER. This CDR3 comprises 17 residues. The CDR3 sequence: CASSQGRGGQFNEKLFF. The DNA for the CDR3 is TGCGCCAGCAGCCAAGGAAGAGGGGGACAATTTAATGAAAAACTGTTTTTT.

This clone has just a few counts. Here the CDR3 reads CASSLGSGEAFF. In DNA, the CDR3 is TGTGCCAGCAGCCTTGGTTCAGGTGAAGCTTTCTTT. The chain links TRBV6-6 to TRBJ1-1; D gene unclear. Trimming stripped 6 bases from V and 7 bases from J, with 12 bases between. The V gene's germline CDR1 is MNHNY and CDR2 SVGAGI (reference sequence). CDR3 length: 12 residues.

V gene TRBV2 combines with J gene TRBJ1-2; D gene uncertain. V lost 0 bases to trimming and J lost 2 bases, with 10 bases between them. There are 15 residues in the CDR3. Per germline, CDR1 SNHLY and CDR2 FYNNEI. The CDR3 spells CASSEAQAINYGYTF. Here the CDR3 DNA reads TGTGCCAGCAGTGAAGCCCAGGCCATCAACTATGGCTACACCTTC.

The chain combines TRBV19 with TRBJ2-3; no clear D. Trimming pared 3 bases from V and 5 bases from J, leaving 3 bases between. This CDR3 has 11 amino acids. CDR1 is LNHDA and CDR2 is SQIVND in the germline V gene (reference sequence). CDR3 protein: CASSIGDTQYF. In DNA form, the CDR3 reads TGTGCCAGTAGTATCGGAGATACGCAGTATTTT. Full variable domain (remainder filled in from reference TRBV19 and TRBJ2-3): DGGITQSPKYLFRKEGQNVTLSCEQNLNHDAMYWYRQDPGQGLRLIYYSQIVNDFQKGDIAEGYSVSREKKESFPLTVTSAQKNPTAFYLCASSIGDTQYFGPGTRLTVL.

The rearrangement links TRBV29-1 to TRBJ1-4; D remains ambiguous. Germline CDR1 SQVTM, CDR2 ANQGSEA. V lost 2 bases and J lost 6, with 10 bases in between. The CDR3 spans 13 residues. CDR3 nucleotide sequence: TGCAGCGTTGAATCGGGAGCAGATGAAAAACTGTTTTTT. Translation: CSVESGADEKLFF.

The chain combines TRBV28 with TRBJ2-1; TRBD2 matches 10 bases. The junction had 9 bases not matched to a gene; V was cut back by 6 bases and J by 7 bases. The V gene's germline CDR1 is MDHEN and CDR2 SYDVKM. The CDR3 is made up of 15 amino acids. In DNA form, the CDR3 reads TGTGCCAGCAGAATTAGCGGGAGGAGGGGAAATGAGCAGTTCTTC. Translating gives CASRISGRRGNEQFF.

The chain uses TRBV6-6 and TRBJ2-3, with 8 bases fitting TRBD2. This CDR3 is built from 16 residues. The V gene end was trimmed by 6 bases and the J gene end by 2 bases; junction bases not matched to a gene: 10. Looked up from germline, CDR1 is MNHNY and CDR2 is SVGAGI (reference sequence). The DNA for the CDR3 is TGTGCCAGCAGCCCGCTCGGAGCGGGGGTCACAGATACGCAGTATTTT. It is translated as CASSPLGAGVTDTQYF.

The J gene is TRBJ2-5, the V gene TRBV30; 10 bases align to TRBD2. CDR1 is GTSNPN and CDR2 is SVGIG in the germline V gene (reference sequence). This CDR3 contains 12 residues. The CDR3 spells CSLAGDGETQYF. CDR3 nucleotides: TGTTCCCTAGCGGGAGATGGGGAGACCCAGTACTTC. The full variable domain, with the rest looked up from reference TRBV30 and TRBJ2-5, is SQTIHQWPATLVQPVGSPLSLECTVEGTSNPNLYWYRQAAGRGLQLLFYSVGIGQISSEVPQNLSASRPQDRQFILSSKKLLLSDSGFYLCSLAGDGETQYFGPGTRLLVL.

The chain uses TRBV4-1 and TRBJ1-4; 7 bases are shared with TRBD1. The germline V gene encodes CDR1 MGHRA and CDR2 YSYEKL. V lost 8 bases, J lost 0 bases, and 6 bases stayed unmatched. The CDR3 contains 15 residues. CDR3 DNA sequence: TGCGCCAGCGGCGTCACAGGGGCAACTAATGAAAAACTGTTTTTT. Translating gives CASGVTGATNEKLFF.

Only a few counts were recorded for this clone. The rearrangement joins TRBV5-1 to TRBJ2-7; 9 bases fit TRBD1. V lost 4 bases and J lost 5; bases outside the gene matches: 7. CDR3 size: 14 residues. Germline V gene lookup returns CDR1 SGHRS and CDR2 YFSETQ. CDR3 in DNA: TGCGCCAGCAGCGCCGGACAGGGGCCGAACGAGCAGTACTTC. It translates to CASSAGQGPNEQYF.

This chain connects TRBV27 to TRBJ1-2; D possibly corresponds to TRBD1 (5 bases). The CDR3 totals 14 residues. Trimming left V 6 bases short and J 4 bases short, with 15 bases between. Germline CDR1 is MNHEY and CDR2 is SMNVEV (reference sequence). The CDR3 sequence is CASSRIPGIYGYTF. The CDR3 nucleotides are TGTGCCAGCAGCCGAATCCCAGGGATCTATGGCTACACCTTC.

The chain couples TRBV5-3 to TRBJ2-1; a weak D match, TRBD2 (6 bases). TRBV5-3 is given ORF status, its function remaining uncertain. The CDR3 contains 14 residues. The V gene lost 6 bases and the J gene lost 7 bases, with 17 bases spanning the gap. CDR3 loop: CARNLTRENNEQFF. The CDR3 DNA sequence: TGTGCCAGAAACCTTACACGGGAGAATAATGAGCAGTTCTTC.

This chain links TRBV5-5 with TRBJ2-5; 7 bases align to TRBD1. CDR3 length equals 14 residues. With V trimmed by 3 bases and J by 2 bases, 4 bases remained unmatched. CDR1 and CDR2 from the germline V gene are SGHKS and YYEKEE (reference sequence). In DNA, the CDR3 is TGTGCCAGCAGCTACCGACAGGGACAAGAGACCCAGTACTTC. It yields the protein CASSYRQGQETQYF.

J is TRBJ1-6 and V is TRBV18, with unresolved D. V lost 3 bases and J lost 6, with 12 bases in between. The germline CDR1 and CDR2 sequences are KGHSH and LQKENI. CDR3 size: 15 residues. CDR3 region: CASSPVSRRNSPLHF. CDR3 DNA: TGTGCCAGCTCACCTGTCTCGAGGCGTAATTCACCCCTCCACTTT. The full variable domain, in which reference TRBV18 and TRBJ1-6 provide the parts outside the CDR3, is NAGVMQNPRHLVRRRGQEARLRCSPMKGHSHVYWYRQLPEEGLKFMVYLQKENIIDESGMPKERFSAEFPKEGPSILRIQQVVRGDSAAYFCASSPVSRRNSPLHFGNGTRLTVT.

The V and J genes are TRBV2 and TRBJ2-7; TRBD2 might be the D (5 bases). Trimming took off 7 bases at V and 1 base at J, with 8 bases between the two ends. The germline gives CDR1 SNHLY, CDR2 FYNNEI. The CDR3 is made up of 12 amino acids. Here the CDR3 DNA reads TGTGCCAGCAATAGCGTGTCCTACGAGCAGTACTTC. Its translation is CASNSVSYEQYF.

The chain is built from TRBV5-1 and TRBJ2-2; D is ambiguous. CDR1 and CDR2 (germline): SGHRS, YFSETQ. Trimming shortened V by 3 bases and J by 2 bases, and 5 bases separated the two germline ends. This CDR3 is 13 amino acids long. The CDR3 region is CASSSSNTGELFF. The CDR3 DNA follows: TGCGCCAGCAGCTCTAGTAACACCGGGGAGCTGTTTTTT.

This chain connects TRBV5-6 to TRBJ1-6, with D unresolved. Trimming left V 4 bases short and J 13 bases short, with 18 bases between. CDR3 length: 14 amino acids. Germline CDR1 and CDR2: SGHDT and YYEEEE. The CDR3 sequence is CASSRGYRPGPLHF. The CDR3 coding sequence is TGTGCCAGCAGCCGAGGGTACCGCCCGGGGCCCCTCCACTTT.

The rearrangement links TRBV10-1 to TRBJ1-3; possibly TRBD1 for D (5 bases). Germline CDR1 reads WNHNN; CDR2 reads SYGVQD (reference sequence). The V end was cut by 4 bases, the J end by 7 bases, with 17 bases between. The CDR3 length is 15 residues. CDR3 bases: TGCGCCAGCAGTGTGGGCGGCAGGGTCGGTAACACCATATATTTT. Amino acids: CASSVGGRVGNTIYF.

The chain combines TRBV6-5 with TRBJ1-1, with D perhaps TRBD1 (6 bases). The CDR3 runs 13 residues. From germline, CDR1 is MNHEY and CDR2 SVGAGI. The germline V and J ends were trimmed by 6 bases and 0 bases, with 8 bases remaining between them. CDR3: CASRQGLNTEAFF. The CDR3 nucleotides read TGTGCCAGCAGACAGGGCCTGAACACTGAAGCTTTCTTT.

The chain recombines TRBV19 with TRBJ2-2; D perhaps matches TRBD1 (5 bases). Trimming stripped 8 bases from V and 2 bases from J, with 9 bases between. Looked up from germline, CDR1 is LNHDA and CDR2 is SQIVND (reference sequence). The CDR3 has 13 residues. CDR3 protein: CASLTENTGELFF. The CDR3 nucleotides are TGTGCCAGTCTGACAGAAAACACCGGGGAGCTGTTTTTT.

The gene calls are TRBV11-1 and TRBJ2-1; TRBD2 matches at 9 bases. Germline V lookup: CDR1 SGHAT, CDR2 FQDESV (reference sequence). This CDR3 has 16 amino acids. J gave up 9 bases and V 5 bases, and 14 bases lay outside the gene matches. The CDR3: CASSLPSGRPRGEQFF. In DNA form, the CDR3 reads TGTGCCAGCAGCCTCCCCAGCGGGAGGCCAAGGGGTGAGCAGTTCTTC. The variable domain in full, with the rest retrieved from reference TRBV11-1 and TRBJ2-1, is EAEVAQSPRYKITEKSQAVAFWCDPISGHATLYWYRQILGQGPELLVQFQDESVVDDSQLPKDRFSAERLKGVDSTLKIQPAELGDSAMYLCASSLPSGRPRGEQFFGPGTRLTVL.

This clone has just one count. The chain joins TRBV28 to TRBJ1-4; unclear D gene. This CDR3 contains 12 residues. Germline CDR1 is MDHEN and CDR2 is SYDVKM. V lost 5 bases and J 7 bases, leaving 8 bases between the germline ends. The CDR3 DNA is TGTGCCAGCAGTCCGCAGTTTGAAAAACTGTTTTTT. This translates into CASSPQFEKLFF.

The chain joins TRBV2 to TRBJ1-4, with D perhaps TRBD1 (5 bases). Trimming took off 6 bases at V and 7 bases at J, with 9 bases between the two ends. CDR3 length equals 12 residues. CDR1 is SNHLY, CDR2 FYNNEI, per germline. The CDR3: CASSQGGEKLFF. As DNA, the CDR3 is TGTGCCAGCAGCCAGGGTGGTGAAAAACTGTTTTTT.

The chain is built from TRBV7-6 and TRBJ1-1; possibly TRBD1 for D (5 bases). The V gene's germline CDR1 is SGHVS and CDR2 FNYEAQ. V lost 5 bases to trimming and J lost 1 base, with 17 bases between them. This CDR3 spans 16 amino acids. This chain's CDR3 is CASSTTRGVGNTEAFF. Here the CDR3 DNA reads TGTGCCAGCAGCACCACCCGGGGGGTAGGGAACACTGAAGCTTTCTTT.